This TCR beta chain was sequenced in a study of cytomegalovirus exposure and HLA in healthy donors. The PCR employed 60 Vbeta primers together with 13 Jbeta primers. This table comes from immunoSEQ multiplex PCR, and its TCRdb copy is limited to in-frame clones, with some not included. The sample has some 150,000 clones; 80% to 90% are singletons. This clonotype originated in a woman in her twenties or thirties in good health and CMV-seropositive. Material for sequencing was PBMCs.

The CDR3, as DNA: TGTGCCAGCCCGGACAGGGTGGACGAGCAGTACTTC. Its translation: CASPDRVDEQYF. The chain carries TRBV5-8 and TRBJ2-7; 8 bases agree with TRBD1. CDR1 and CDR2 from the germline V gene are SGHTS and YDEGEE. J lost 5 bases, V lost 7 bases, and 5 bases had no gene match. The CDR3 extends over 12 amino acids.